The 25 T cell receptor beta chains in this list originate from one sample, sequenced in a study of blood T cell repertoires in COVID-19 (dated by TCRdb to about 2020). Library prep was done by the immunoSEQ multiplex PCR assay. Held by TCRdb, this immuneACCESS table contains in-frame sequences only and omits some clones. Under half of the omission traces to an unresolved V gene where checked; the cause of the rest is unknown. The sample table shows fewer than 250,000 clones, and roughly 80% are seen once. Around 8% of the sample belongs to the ten largest clones. The sequencing input was peripheral blood. The receptors stem from a woman aged 55-70 years with COVID-19, enrolled during active disease.

This clone was detected only a few times. The chain couples TRBV7-8 to TRBJ2-7; 12 bases match TRBD1. V was clipped by 5 bases and J by 6 bases; unmatched bases: 5. Germline CDR1 is SGHVS and CDR2 is FQNEAQ. CDR3 length: 14 amino acids. CDR3 amino acids: CASSLGQGAGEQYV. In nucleotides, the CDR3 is TGTGCCAGCAGCCTGGGACAGGGGGCCGGCGAGCAGTACGTC.

V is TRBV6-2 or TRBV6-3 and J is TRBJ2-1; TRBD2 matches 7 bases. Unmatched junction bases numbered 3, after V lost 0 bases and J lost 4 bases. The CDR3 is 15 amino acids. Looked up from germline, CDR1 is MNHEY and CDR2 is SVGEGT. CDR3 region: CASSYSRTRYNEQFF. CDR3 nucleotides: TGTGCCAGCAGTTACTCTCGGACTAGATACAATGAGCAGTTCTTC.

The rearrangement joins TRBV29-1 to TRBJ2-5; TRBD1 aligns across 10 bases. The V and J ends lost 6 bases and 4 bases, in that order; junction bases with no gene match: 17. Germline-derived CDR1 and CDR2 are SQVTM and ANQGSEA. The length of the CDR3 is 17 residues. The CDR3, as DNA: TGCAGCGTGCTGAAGGTTGGGACAGGGGTATCAGGAGAGACCCAGTACTTC. It encodes CSVLKVGTGVSGETQYF.

This rearrangement joins TRBV4-3 to TRBJ1-6; no clear D gene. V lost 1 base, J lost 7 bases, and 14 bases lay in between. In germline, CDR1 is LGHNA, CDR2 YSLEER. The CDR3 covers 16 residues. CDR3 protein: CASSQVTSLLNSPLHF. The DNA of the CDR3 is TGCGCCAGCAGCCAAGTGACTTCCTTACTGAATTCACCCCTCCACTTT.

The chain carries TRBV19 and TRBJ1-5, with 10 positions matching TRBD1. Germline V gene sequence: CDR1 LNHDA, CDR2 SQIVND (reference sequence). This CDR3 has 15 residues. V lost 5 bases to trimming and J lost 7 bases; unmatched junction nucleotides: 8. The CDR3 DNA follows: TGTGCCAGTAGTCGTAGGACAGGGGGGTCCCAGCCCCAGCATTTT. Its translation: CASSRRTGGSQPQHF.

The chain joins TRBV11-2 to TRBJ1-2; 7 bases align to TRBD1. The germline V gene encodes CDR1 SGHAT and CDR2 FQNNGV. The CDR3 length is 14 residues. Trimming at V came to 5 bases and at J to 7 bases, leaving 10 bases not matched to a gene. The CDR3 reads CASSPGRQGAGYTF. The CDR3 DNA is TGTGCCAGCAGCCCCGGAAGACAGGGTGCTGGCTACACCTTC.

The chain has TRBV20-1 and TRBJ2-5, with D possibly TRBD1 on 7 matching bases. The V end was cut by 3 bases, the J end by 2 bases, with 16 bases between. The V gene's germline CDR1 is DFQATT and CDR2 SNEGSKA (reference sequence). This CDR3 comprises 15 residues. CDR3 protein: CSASWIQGGQETQYF. The CDR3 nucleotides are TGCAGTGCTAGTTGGATCCAGGGGGGTCAAGAGACCCAGTACTTC.

The rearrangement links TRBV29-1 to TRBJ2-5, with no clear D. Between the trimmed V and J ends, which lost 4 bases and 5 bases, there was a span of 8 bases. Germline values: CDR1 SQVTM, CDR2 ANQGSEA. The CDR3 is 11 residues long. CDR3 in DNA: TGCAGCGTTGGAGTTTCGGAGACCCAGTACTTC. It is translated as CSVGVSETQYF.

The V and J genes are TRBV4-3 and TRBJ2-7, with 9 positions matching TRBD2. Germline lookup yields CDR1 LGHNA and CDR2 YSLEER. The CDR3 sequence is 15 residues long. J was trimmed by 3 bases and V by 5 bases; bases with no gene match: 8. The CDR3 region is CASSWLAGHLYEQYF. As DNA, the CDR3 is TGCGCCAGCAGCTGGCTAGCGGGACACCTCTACGAGCAGTACTTC.

This clone was seen a handful of times. The rearrangement uses TRBV19 and TRBJ2-2, with TRBD2 matching 12 bases. CDR1 and CDR2 (germline): LNHDA, SQIVND (reference sequence). This CDR3 has 18 residues. V dropped 1 base and J dropped 0; count of bases not matched to a gene: 3. The CDR3 coding sequence is TGTGCCAGTAGTATAGTACTAGCGGGGGGATCGAACACCGGGGAGCTGTTTTTT. This translates into CASSIVLAGGSNTGELFF. The whole variable domain, filled in from reference TRBV19 and TRBJ2-2, reads DGGITQSPKYLFRKEGQNVTLSCEQNLNHDAMYWYRQDPGQGLRLIYYSQIVNDFQKGDIAEGYSVSREKKESFPLTVTSAQKNPTAFYLCASSIVLAGGSNTGELFFGEGSRLTVL.

The V call is TRBV2, the J call TRBJ2-1; D unclear. The CDR3 sequence is 14 residues long. Trimming removed 7 bases from V and 5 bases from J, with 15 bases in between. From germline, CDR1 is SNHLY and CDR2 FYNNEI. CDR3 amino acids: CASKPLDFDNEQFF. In DNA form, the CDR3 reads TGTGCCAGCAAACCACTCGATTTTGACAATGAGCAGTTCTTC.

This sequence joins TRBV7-8 and TRBJ1-1; the match to TRBD1 covers 9 bases. Germline V gene lookup returns CDR1 SGHVS and CDR2 FQNEAQ. The CDR3 runs 16 residues. The junction had 9 bases not matched to a gene; V was cut back by 1 base and J by 6 bases. CDR3: CASSLVGQGVQAEAFF. The CDR3 coding sequence is TGTGCCAGCAGCTTAGTGGGACAGGGAGTCCAGGCTGAAGCTTTCTTT.

The genes are TRBV6-2 or TRBV6-3 and TRBJ2-1; 11 bases are shared with TRBD2. The germline V gene encodes CDR1 MNHEY and CDR2 SVGEGT. This CDR3 has 20 amino acids. V was clipped by 2 bases and J by 0 bases; unmatched bases: 12. The CDR3 here is CASSYPEIAGGIPSYNEQFF. In nucleotides, the CDR3 is TGTGCCAGCAGTTACCCCGAAATAGCGGGAGGGATACCCTCCTACAATGAGCAGTTCTTC.

The J gene is TRBJ1-1, the V gene TRBV7-9; possibly TRBD1 for D (5 bases). Germline lookup yields CDR1 SEHNR and CDR2 FQNEAQ (reference sequence). The CDR3 is 13 amino acids. V lost 5 bases and J 4 bases, leaving 11 bases between the germline ends. The CDR3 coding sequence is TGTGCCAGCAGCCCTCCGGGGGGCACTGAAGCTTTCTTT. It specifies CASSPPGGTEAFF.

V is TRBV19 and J is TRBJ1-5; weak D call: TRBD1 (6 bases). Trimming took 6 bases from V and 7 from J, leaving 16 bases between them. The V gene's germline CDR1 is LNHDA and CDR2 SQIVND (reference sequence). The CDR3 length is 14 residues. DNA of the CDR3: TGTGCCAGTAGCCTGACAGGTCAGGAACAGCCCCAGCATTTT. It is translated as CASSLTGQEQPQHF.

The chain uses TRBV5-8 and TRBJ1-6; D is perhaps TRBD1 (5 bases). Per germline, CDR1 SGHTS and CDR2 YDEGEE. Trimming stripped 0 bases from V and 4 bases from J, with 14 bases between. The CDR3 runs 17 residues. The CDR3 coding sequence is TGTGCCAGCAGCTTGGGGCCCTCCTCAGGGTATAATTCACCCCTCCACTTT. This translates into CASSLGPSSGYNSPLHF.

This rearrangement joins TRBV9 to TRBJ2-7; 7 bases are shared with TRBD1. The germline V gene has CDR1 SGDLS and CDR2 YYNGEE. This CDR3 is built from 13 residues. V shed 6 bases and J 5 bases; nucleotides not matched to a gene: 8. The CDR3 region is CASTPHRGNEQYV. The CDR3 DNA reads TGTGCCAGCACCCCCCACAGGGGAAACGAGCAGTACGTC.

The chain has TRBV13 and TRBJ2-5, with 8 nucleotides matching TRBD2. CDR3 length: 18 residues. Germline CDR1 PRHDT, CDR2 FYEKMQ (reference sequence). The V gene end was trimmed by 2 bases and the J gene end by 1 base; junction bases not matched to a gene: 12. DNA of the CDR3: TGTGCCAGCAGCTTAATTCGGCCGGGTAGCGGGACCCAAGAGACCCAGTACTTC. Amino acid sequence: CASSLIRPGSGTQETQYF.

V gene TRBV6-5 combines with J gene TRBJ2-1; 8 positions match TRBD1. V shed 4 bases, J shed 6 bases, and the junction held 5 bases outside the gene matches. The CDR3 totals 14 residues. Germline V gene data show CDR1 as MNHEY and CDR2 as SVGAGI. CDR3 bases: TGTGCCAGCAGTTGGGACAGGAGATCCAATGAGCAGTTCTTC. Amino acids: CASSWDRRSNEQFF.

This clone was seen a single time. The V gene is TRBV4-3, the J gene TRBJ1-6; D unclear. The germline gives CDR1 LGHNA, CDR2 YSLEER. Trimming left V 2 bases short and J 0 bases short, with 8 bases between. This CDR3 is 16 amino acids long. CDR3 region: CASSQFLLSYNSPLHF. Here the CDR3 DNA reads TGCGCCAGCAGCCAATTCTTACTCTCCTATAATTCACCCCTCCACTTT.

The CDR3 DNA follows: TGCGCCAGCAGTCAATCGGGGGGTAGGGGACAGGGTTCCAGCTCCTATAATTCACCCCTCCACTTT. Encoded protein: CASSQSGGRGQGSSSYNSPLHF. The genes are TRBV23-1 and TRBJ1-6; 9 bases are a match to TRBD1. TRBV23-1 belongs to the ORF category, with a function that is uncertain. V lost 0 bases, J lost 0 bases, and 15 bases stayed unmatched. The CDR3 is made up of 22 amino acids.

The chain recombines TRBV7-9 with TRBJ2-7; 7 nucleotides agree with TRBD1. The germline V gene has CDR1 SEHNR and CDR2 FQNEAQ (reference sequence). This CDR3 is 13 amino acids long. The V segment lost 4 bases and the J segment 0 bases; nucleotides outside the gene matches: 0. As DNA, the CDR3 is TGTGCCAGCAGCTGGGACAGCTCCTACGAGCAGTACGTC. As protein: CASSWDSSYEQYV.

The J gene is TRBJ2-1, the V gene TRBV19, with 14 bases matching TRBD2. V was pared by 5 bases and J by 5 bases, with 11 bases of the junction left unmatched. Germline CDR1 and CDR2: LNHDA and SQIVND (reference sequence). CDR3 length: 18 amino acids. The CDR3: CASSPGTSGGLGHNEQFF. The CDR3 nucleotides are TGTGCCAGTAGTCCAGGGACTAGCGGGGGCCTCGGGCACAATGAGCAGTTCTTC. The full variable domain, its missing parts supplied by reference TRBV19 and TRBJ2-1, is DGGITQSPKYLFRKEGQNVTLSCEQNLNHDAMYWYRQDPGQGLRLIYYSQIVNDFQKGDIAEGYSVSREKKESFPLTVTSAQKNPTAFYLCASSPGTSGGLGHNEQFFGPGTRLTVL.

V gene TRBV27 combines with J gene TRBJ2-7; tentative D call: TRBD2 (5 bases). The CDR3 runs 13 residues. Germline loops: CDR1 MNHEY, CDR2 SMNVEV (reference sequence). Between the trimmed V and J ends, which lost 10 bases and 0 bases, there was a span of 13 bases. CDR3 sequence: CATSRGPSYEQYV. The CDR3 DNA follows: TGTGCCACCTCGAGAGGGCCCTCCTACGAGCAGTACGTC.

J is TRBJ2-2 and V is TRBV6-5; tentatively, D is TRBD2 (5 bases). Germline assignment: CDR1 MNHEY and CDR2 SVGAGI. The V gene lost 6 bases and the J gene lost 7 bases, with 15 bases spanning the gap. The CDR3 runs 14 residues. The CDR3 spells CASSNPFAGGELFF. The DNA of the CDR3 is TGTGCCAGCAGCAACCCGTTTGCGGGCGGGGAGCTGTTTTTT.